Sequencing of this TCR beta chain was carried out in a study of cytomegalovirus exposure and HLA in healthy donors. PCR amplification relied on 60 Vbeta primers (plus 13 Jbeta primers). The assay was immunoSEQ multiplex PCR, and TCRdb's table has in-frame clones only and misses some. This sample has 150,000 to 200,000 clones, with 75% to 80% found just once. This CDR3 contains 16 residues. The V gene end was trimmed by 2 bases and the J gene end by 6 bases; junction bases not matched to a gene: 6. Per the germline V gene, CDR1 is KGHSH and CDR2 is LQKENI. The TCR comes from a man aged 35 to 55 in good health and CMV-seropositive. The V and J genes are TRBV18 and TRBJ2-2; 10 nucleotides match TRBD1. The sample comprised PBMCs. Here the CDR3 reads CASSPDRGLRAGELFF. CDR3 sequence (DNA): TGTGCCAGCTCACCAGACAGGGGGCTACGGGCCGGGGAGCTGTTTTTT.